The next 27 T cell receptor beta chains were all read from a single sample in a study of pediatric ulcerative colitis. Profiled with immunoSEQ multiplex PCR; TCRdb holds only in-frame clones, not every one. Of roughly 38,000 clones in the sample, less than 90% were seen once. Sequencing used blood. The receptors derive from a girl under 18 with moderate ulcerative colitis.

In DNA form, the CDR3 reads TGTGCCAGCAGTTTACATGCCCGGGTAGGACCCGGCTATGGCTACACCTTC. The encoded protein is CASSLHARVGPGYGYTF. The rearrangement links TRBV27 to TRBJ1-2, with D unresolved. The V and J ends lost 2 bases and 4 bases respectively, with 20 bases between them. Germline assignment: CDR1 MNHEY and CDR2 SMNVEV (reference sequence). The CDR3 sequence is 17 residues long.

The V and J genes are TRBV10-3 and TRBJ2-7, with 7 bases that match TRBD2. Germline loops: CDR1 ENHRY, CDR2 SYGVKD. There are 13 residues in the CDR3. Germline trimming cut 5 bases from V and 7 bases from J; bases unmatched to any gene: 8. CDR3 bases: TGTGCCATCAGTAGGGGCTGGGAGGGTGAGCAGTACTTC. Translating it yields CAISRGWEGEQYF.

The chain links TRBV28 to TRBJ2-7; D may correspond to TRBD1 or TRBD2 (5 bases each). V dropped 5 bases and J dropped 2 bases, with 16 bases sitting between them. This CDR3 is 15 amino acids long. Germline V gene data show CDR1 as MDHEN and CDR2 as SYDVKM. CDR3: CASSTLGTATYEQYF. The CDR3 bases are TGTGCCAGCAGTACATTGGGGACCGCGACCTACGAGCAGTACTTC.

The chain employs TRBV29-1 and TRBJ2-3; no firm D call. CDR1 SQVTM and CDR2 ANQGSEA come from the germline V gene. The CDR3 spans 14 residues. V lost 5 bases and J 0 bases, leaving 12 bases between the germline ends. CDR3 sequence (DNA): TGCAGCGTTTACGGTACTCTGAGCACAGATACGCAGTATTTT. It specifies CSVYGTLSTDTQYF.

This chain joins TRBV7-2 and TRBJ2-5; D gene unclear. The CDR3 runs to 13 residues. Germline V gene sequence: CDR1 SGHTA, CDR2 FQGNSA. V was cut by 6 bases and J by 5 bases, with 13 bases left in between. CDR3 in amino acids: CASRRSLTETQYF. CDR3 coding DNA: TGTGCCAGCAGACGGAGTCTTACGGAGACCCAGTACTTC.

V usage is TRBV5-4 and J usage is TRBJ1-3; D ambiguous. The CDR3 covers 16 residues. CDR1 and CDR2 from the germline V gene are SGHNT and YYREEE (reference sequence). V was cut by 4 bases and J by 0 bases, with 14 bases left in between. DNA of the CDR3: TGTGCCAGCAGCGTGACTGTAGCAAGCTCTGGAAACACCATATATTTT. Residues: CASSVTVASSGNTIYF.

The rearrangement uses TRBV6-4 and TRBJ2-5; TRBD1 aligns across 7 bases. Germline trimming cut 4 bases from V and 4 bases from J; bases unmatched to any gene: 9. Per germline, CDR1 MRHNA and CDR2 SNTAGT. This CDR3 region has 15 residues. The CDR3 loop is CASSGSSSGGETQYF. The CDR3 DNA is TGTGCCAGCAGTGGATCCTCTTCAGGGGGAGAGACCCAGTACTTC.

This clone was seen a handful of times. The chain is built from TRBV5-5 and TRBJ2-2; 7 bases are a match to TRBD1. Germline assignment: CDR1 SGHKS and CDR2 YYEKEE (reference sequence). Trimming took 6 bases from V and 4 from J; bases not matched to a gene: 9. This CDR3 contains 15 residues. The CDR3, as DNA: TGTGCCAGCATCAGGGACAGCCAGCTCACCGGGGAGCTGTTTTTT. Its protein is CASIRDSQLTGELFF.

V gene TRBV28 combines with J gene TRBJ1-3; D call uncertain. CDR1 is MDHEN, CDR2 SYDVKM, per germline. The CDR3 consists of 17 residues. Trimming stripped 5 bases from V and 10 bases from J, with 27 bases between. The CDR3 DNA is TGTGCCAGCAGTCGTGCACCCCGGGGTCGGTTCTCTTGGACCATATATTTT. This codes for CASSRAPRGRFSWTIYF.

This chain connects TRBV5-1 to TRBJ1-6, with a possible D match to TRBD1 (6 bases). Trimming left V 2 bases short and J 7 bases short, with 10 bases between. The CDR3 consists of 14 residues. The germline CDR1 and CDR2 sequences are SGHRS and YFSETQ. The CDR3 DNA reads as TGCGCCAGCAGCTTCGGGACAAACAATTCACCCCTCCACTTT. This translates into CASSFGTNNSPLHF.

The gene calls are TRBV5-1 and TRBJ2-2; 11 nucleotides align to TRBD1. This CDR3 has 15 amino acids. V lost 5 bases and J lost 4; bases outside the gene matches: 4. Germline CDR1 SGHRS, CDR2 YFSETQ. The CDR3 DNA reads as TGCGCCAGCAGTTGGACAGGGGGCGGCACCGGGGAGCTGTTTTTT. Amino acid sequence: CASSWTGGGTGELFF.

Judged by abundance, this clone is large. The J gene is TRBJ2-7, the V gene TRBV7-9; 9 bases fit TRBD2. V lost 4 bases, J lost 1 base, and 11 bases stayed unmatched. The CDR3 runs to 17 residues. The V gene's germline CDR1 is SEHNR and CDR2 FQNEAQ (reference sequence). CDR3 in DNA: TGTGCCAGCAGCTCATACACCAGCGGGGGGCAATCCTACGAGCAGTACTTC. This gives the protein CASSSYTSGGQSYEQYF.

The chain couples TRBV7-9 to TRBJ2-1; D is ambiguous. Trimming removed 2 bases at V and 7 bases at J, with 6 bases between. Germline CDR1 is SEHNR and CDR2 is FQNEAQ (reference sequence). The CDR3 loop spans 12 amino acids. The CDR3 sequence is CASSLISNEQFF. The CDR3 coding sequence is TGTGCCAGCAGCTTAATCTCGAATGAGCAGTTCTTC.

In this sample, this clone turned up once. A read error may explain this, as a much larger clone is one base away. The chain links TRBV11-1 to TRBJ2-6; TRBD1 is a possible D gene (5 bases). Trimming pared 3 bases from V and 0 bases from J, leaving 18 bases between. The length of the CDR3 is 19 residues. In germline, CDR1 is SGHAT, CDR2 FQDESV (reference sequence). CDR3 in amino acids: CASSLIGFAGNSGANVLTF. The CDR3 DNA reads as TGTGCCAGCAGCTTGATTGGTTTTGCAGGGAACTCTGGGGCCAACGTCCTGACTTTC.

The rearrangement joins TRBV25-1 to TRBJ2-5; 10 bases agree with TRBD1. Per the germline V gene, CDR1 is MGHDK and CDR2 is SYGVNS. The CDR3 spans 16 residues. The J segment lost 2 bases and the V segment lost 3 bases, leaving 6 bases of the junction unmatched. The CDR3 DNA reads TGTGCCAGCAGTGATAGACAGGGGGCTTTACAAGAGACCCAGTACTTC. Its protein is CASSDRQGALQETQYF.

This chain connects TRBV29-1 to TRBJ2-3; 12 bases align to TRBD2. Germline lookup yields CDR1 SQVTM and CDR2 ANQGSEA. Germline trimming cut 7 bases from V and 7 bases from J; bases unmatched to any gene: 9. The CDR3 extends over 14 amino acids. The CDR3 spells CSALTSGGAYTQYF. The CDR3 nucleotides read TGCAGCGCCCTGACTAGCGGGGGAGCTTATACGCAGTATTTT.

This clone turned up a few times. The chain couples TRBV6-5 to TRBJ2-1; the D call may be TRBD1 or TRBD2 (5 bases each). There are 14 residues in the CDR3. Deletions cut 2 bases from V and 14 bases from J, with 19 bases between. Germline CDR1 reads MNHEY; CDR2 reads SVGAGI. The CDR3 coding sequence is TGTGCCAGCAGTTACGGGAAGTCGGGGCGTGATAAGTTCTTC. Protein sequence: CASSYGKSGRDKFF.

The chain recombines TRBV10-3 with TRBJ2-2; 9 bases map to TRBD1. Germline CDR1 reads ENHRY; CDR2 reads SYGVKD. This CDR3 spans 15 amino acids. Unmatched junction bases numbered 4, after V lost 6 bases and J lost 2 bases. CDR3 DNA sequence: TGTGCCATCAGGGAGGGACAGGGAAACACCGGGGAGCTGTTTTTT. Translated, it gives CAIREGQGNTGELFF.

The genes are TRBV6-1 and TRBJ2-1; 10 positions agree with TRBD1. With 2 bases clipped from V and 8 bases from J, the junction kept 12 bases outside the gene matches. The CDR3 runs to 17 residues. Germline V gene data show CDR1 as MNHNS and CDR2 as SASEGT. The chain's CDR3 is CASSEPSGTGVFDEQFF. The CDR3 DNA is TGTGCCAGCAGTGAACCTTCCGGGACAGGGGTTTTCGATGAGCAGTTCTTC.

The rearrangement uses TRBV5-8 and TRBJ2-2; TRBD2 is a possible D gene (5 bases). The V gene's germline CDR1 is SGHTS and CDR2 YDEGEE. Deletions cut 3 bases from V and 0 bases from J, with 12 bases between. The CDR3 is 16 amino acids. The CDR3: CASSSGSMANTGELFF. The CDR3 DNA is TGTGCCAGCAGCTCGGGGTCTATGGCGAACACCGGGGAGCTGTTTTTT.

The rearrangement links TRBV4-3 to TRBJ1-1; D is perhaps TRBD1 (5 bases). Trimming removed 2 bases from V and 6 bases from J, with 13 bases in between. This CDR3 comprises 14 residues. Germline assignment: CDR1 LGHNA and CDR2 YSLEER. DNA of the CDR3: TGCGCCAGCAGCCAAATCTCCCAGGGATCTGAAGCTTTCTTT. It codes for CASSQISQGSEAFF.

V is TRBV30 and J is TRBJ1-6; possible D gene TRBD1, 5 bases. CDR1 is GTSNPN, CDR2 SVGIG, per germline (reference sequence). This CDR3 is built from 14 residues. Trimming left V 2 bases short and J 9 bases short, with 14 bases between. CDR3 DNA: TGTGCCTGGAGTTGGGGGGGGTTAGGTTCACCCCTCCACTTT. Translated: CAWSWGGLGSPLHF.

V and J are TRBV7-9 and TRBJ2-3, with D tentatively TRBD1 (5 bases). The germline V and J ends were trimmed by 1 base and 4 bases, with 12 bases remaining between them. The CDR3 extends over 15 amino acids. Germline V gives CDR1 SEHNR, CDR2 FQNEAQ (reference sequence). The CDR3 loop is CASSLVQGMADTQYF. The CDR3, as DNA: TGTGCCAGCAGCTTAGTTCAGGGTATGGCAGATACGCAGTATTTT.

The J gene is TRBJ1-1, the V gene TRBV6-5, with no clear D. The length of the CDR3 is 14 residues. V was cut by 8 bases and J by 3 bases, with 16 bases left in between. Germline CDR1 MNHEY, CDR2 SVGAGI. The CDR3: CASSYQDLDTEAFF. The CDR3 bases are TGTGCCAGCTCCTATCAGGACTTGGACACTGAAGCTTTCTTT.

The V and J genes are TRBV9 and TRBJ1-1; D not certain. The germline gives CDR1 SGDLS, CDR2 YYNGEE. CDR3 length: 13 residues. The V gene lost 4 bases and the J gene lost 8 bases, with 15 bases spanning the gap. CDR3 residues: CASSPKPSREAFF. The DNA for the CDR3 is TGTGCCAGCAGCCCAAAGCCCTCAAGGGAAGCTTTCTTT. The variable domain in full, completed from reference TRBV9 and TRBJ1-1, reads DSGVTQTPKHLITATGQRVTLRCSPRSGDLSVYWYQQSLDQGLQFLIQYYNGEERAKGNILERFSAQQFPDLHSELNLSSLELGDSALYFCASSPKPSREAFFGQGTRLTVV.

The chain couples TRBV4-1 to TRBJ1-1, with no clear D. The length of the CDR3 is 14 residues. CDR1 is MGHRA and CDR2 is YSYEKL in the germline V gene. The V gene lost 0 bases and the J gene lost 4 bases, with 9 bases spanning the gap. The DNA of the CDR3 is TGCGCCAGCAGCCAAGATACCCTCACCACTGAAGCTTTCTTT. This encodes CASSQDTLTTEAFF.

This chain links TRBV5-4 with TRBJ2-2, with 9 bases matching TRBD1. The germline CDR1 and CDR2 sequences are SGHNT and YYREEE (reference sequence). Losses at the gene ends were 4 bases for V and 0 bases for J; bases not matched to a gene: 4. This CDR3 is built from 16 residues. This chain's CDR3 is CASSPQGAPNTGELFF. CDR3 coding DNA: TGTGCCAGCAGCCCACAGGGGGCCCCGAACACCGGGGAGCTGTTTTTT.